The subject of this entry is one T cell receptor (beta chain). Its target is unknown. This CDR3 is built from 13 residues. Germline V lookup: CDR1 SGHNT, CDR2 YENEEA. Trimming cost V 6 bases and J 10 bases, with 16 bases left between them. Study conclusions and caveats: The TCR gene usage of tumor memory CD4+ T cells clustered together with blood and lymph node memory CD4+ cells and with lymph node naive CD4+ cells. Larger-cohort validation covered only one TCR beta V-J rearrangement.

Constant-region reverse primers amplified full-length variable regions, followed by semi-nested Nested Universal Primer A PCR. MiXCR was run by TCRdb on the 5' RACE reads, yielding one entry per CDR3 protein. The table shows about 41,000 distinct CDR3 sequences, with about 29% occurring only once. CD4+CD45RO+CD25- cells were isolated as memory CD4+ T cells. This rearrangement joins TRBV11-3 to TRBJ2-1, with D uncertain. The specimen sequenced was memory CD4+ T cells sorted from a lymph node. The subset denotes: memory CD4+ T cells, CD4+CD45RO+CD25-. This TCR came from a female donor with breast cancer. The CDR3 region is CASRFNLGREQFF. CDR3 in DNA: TGTGCCAGCAGATTCAACCTCGGTAGAGAGCAGTTCTTC.